This T cell receptor (beta chain) was captured by sequencing in a study of Graves' ophthalmopathy and Graves' hyperthyroidism. RNA served as the template for amplifying TCR beta CDR3 regions. First-round RT-PCR employed HTBI primers, with a second-round multiplex PCR after it. TCRdb used MiXCR to reprocess the multiplex PCR reads, holding one entry per CDR3 protein. The table records around 520,000 distinct CDR3 sequences, just under 40% of them present only once. About this clonotype itself: Its specificity is not known.

The V gene's germline CDR1 is SGHVS and CDR2 FQNEAQ. V was trimmed by 5 bases and J by 4 bases, leaving 14 bases between them. The CDR3 is made up of 14 amino acids. General study findings and limits: With a specificity of around 76% and a sensitivity of 60% to 71%, the model predicted ophthalmopathy progression. Discriminating ophthalmopathy from stable hyperthyroidism, a 13-signature model attained a sensitivity of over 85% and a specificity of approximately 81%.

Other autoimmune disease, uncontrolled infection, pregnancy and lactation led to exclusion. Each diagnosis was determined on the basis of clinical symptoms, serum thyroxine, TRAb, thyroid ultrasound and orbital computed tomography. The V and J genes are TRBV7-8 and TRBJ1-2; D may be TRBD1 (5 bases). This TCR derives from an adult man with Graves' hyperthyroidism. The specimen was peripheral blood or thyroid tissue (not recorded which). CDR3 DNA sequence: TGTGCCAGCAGCAAACCTCAGGGAGTCTATGGCTACACCTTC. It yields the protein CASSKPQGVYGYTF.